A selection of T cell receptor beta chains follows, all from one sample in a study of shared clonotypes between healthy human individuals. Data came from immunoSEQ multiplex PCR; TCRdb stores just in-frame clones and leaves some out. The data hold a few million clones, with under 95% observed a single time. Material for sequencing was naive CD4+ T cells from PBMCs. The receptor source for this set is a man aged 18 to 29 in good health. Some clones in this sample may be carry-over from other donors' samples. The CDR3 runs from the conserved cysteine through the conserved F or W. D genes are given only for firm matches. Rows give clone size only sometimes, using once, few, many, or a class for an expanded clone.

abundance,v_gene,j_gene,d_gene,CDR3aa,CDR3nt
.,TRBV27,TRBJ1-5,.,CASSLTGIYQPQHF,TGTGCCAGCAGTCTCACAGGAATCTATCAGCCCCAGCATTTT
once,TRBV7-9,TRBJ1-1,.,CASSLSSVNTEAFF,TGTGCCAGCAGCTTAAGTTCGGTGAACACTGAAGCTTTCTTT
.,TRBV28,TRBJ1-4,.,CASSPRNGKNEKLFF,TGTGCCAGCAGTCCGCGTAACGGGAAGAATGAAAAACTGTTTTTT
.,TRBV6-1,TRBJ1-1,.,CASRASGNTEAFF,TGTGCCAGCAGGGCATCAGGGAACACTGAAGCTTTCTTT
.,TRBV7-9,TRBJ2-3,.,CASSLTGERDTQYF,TGTGCCAGCAGCTTAACGGGGGAGCGCGATACGCAGTATTTT
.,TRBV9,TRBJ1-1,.,CASSVAGYTEAFF,TGTGCCAGCAGCGTTGCCGGATACACTGAAGCTTTCTTT
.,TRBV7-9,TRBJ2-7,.,CASSLARGGAYEQYF,TGTGCCAGCAGCTTAGCGAGGGGGGGAGCCTACGAGCAGTACTTC
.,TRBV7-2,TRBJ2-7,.,CASSLVSGKNGEQYF,TGTGCCAGCAGCTTAGTGTCCGGAAAGAACGGGGAGCAGTACTTC
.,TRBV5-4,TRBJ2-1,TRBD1,CASSSPPDRGFGEQFF,TGTGCCAGCAGCTCCCCCCCGGACAGGGGGTTTGGTGAGCAGTTCTTC
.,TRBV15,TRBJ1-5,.,CATSRTFDNQPQHF,TGTGCCACCAGCAGAACCTTCGACAATCAGCCCCAGCATTTT
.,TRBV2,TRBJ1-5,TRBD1,CASSPDRDQPQHF,TGTGCCAGCAGTCCGGACAGGGATCAGCCCCAGCATTTT
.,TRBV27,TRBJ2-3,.,CASSRRIGGTDTQYF,TGTGCCAGCAGTCGTAGGATCGGGGGCACAGATACGCAGTATTTT
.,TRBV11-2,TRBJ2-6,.,CASSFSGANVLTF,TGTGCCAGCAGCTTTTCCGGGGCCAACGTCCTGACTTTC
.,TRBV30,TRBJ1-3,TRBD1,CAWSVGTGGNTIYF,TGTGCCTGGAGTGTGGGGACAGGGGGAAACACCATATATTTT
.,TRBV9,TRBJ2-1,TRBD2,CASSVTSGRSNEQFF,TGTGCCAGCAGCGTGACTAGCGGGAGATCCAATGAGCAGTTCTTC
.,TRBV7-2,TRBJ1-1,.,CASSFLGFGLNTEAFF,TGTGCCAGCAGCTTCCTGGGGTTCGGGCTCAACACTGAAGCTTTCTTT
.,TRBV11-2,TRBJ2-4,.,CASSPDSTQNIQYF,TGTGCCAGCAGCCCCGACTCGACCCAAAACATTCAGTACTTC
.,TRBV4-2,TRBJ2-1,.,CASSPQKGRRARNEQFF,TGTGCCAGCAGCCCGCAAAAAGGGAGGAGGGCCCGAAATGAGCAGTTCTTC
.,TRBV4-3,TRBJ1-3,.,CASSQDPWGAIYF,TGCGCCAGCAGCCAAGATCCCTGGGGGGCCATATATTTT
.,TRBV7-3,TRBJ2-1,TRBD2,CASSFTSRGSQGEQFF,TGTGCCAGCAGCTTCACTTCACGCGGGAGTCAAGGTGAGCAGTTCTTC
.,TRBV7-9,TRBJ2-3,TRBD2,CASSLVSGGRTDTQYF,TGTGCCAGCAGCTTAGTTAGCGGGGGACGCACAGATACGCAGTATTTT
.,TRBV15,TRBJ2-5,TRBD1,CATRPQGPEQETQYF,TGTGCCACCAGGCCACAGGGGCCCGAACAAGAGACCCAGTACTTC
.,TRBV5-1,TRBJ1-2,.,CASSLGRGFGGYTF,TGCGCCAGCAGCTTGGGGCGGGGGTTCGGTGGCTACACCTTC
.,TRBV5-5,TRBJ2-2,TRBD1,CASSRQGVNTGELFF,TGTGCCAGCAGTCGACAGGGGGTGAACACCGGGGAGCTGTTTTTT
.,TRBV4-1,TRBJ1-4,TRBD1,CASSQGPRDRGNEKLFF,TGCGCCAGCAGCCAAGGGCCGAGGGACAGGGGTAATGAAAAACTGTTTTTT
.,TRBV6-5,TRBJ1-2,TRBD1,CASTDTGGGYTF,TGTGCCAGCACCGATACAGGGGGTGGCTACACCTTC
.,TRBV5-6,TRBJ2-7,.,CASSPLRVGPYEQYF,TGTGCCAGCAGCCCCCTCAGGGTTGGCCCCTACGAGCAGTACTTC
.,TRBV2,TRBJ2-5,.,CASSQTGFQETQYF,TGTGCCAGCAGTCAAACAGGGTTCCAAGAGACCCAGTACTTC
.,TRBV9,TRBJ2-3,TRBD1,CASSDLTGIGADTQYF,TGTGCCAGCAGCGACCTGACAGGGATTGGCGCAGATACGCAGTATTTT
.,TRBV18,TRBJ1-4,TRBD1,CASSRGQGVNEKLFF,TGTGCCAGCTCTCGCGGACAGGGGGTTAATGAAAAACTGTTTTTT
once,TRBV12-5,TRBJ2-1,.,CASGLVYVSAGSNEQFF,TGTGCTAGTGGTTTGGTTTACGTGTCAGCTGGATCGAATGAGCAGTTCTTC
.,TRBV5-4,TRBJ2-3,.,CASRDRAESTDTQYF,TGTGCCAGCAGGGACCGGGCAGAGAGCACAGATACGCAGTATTTT
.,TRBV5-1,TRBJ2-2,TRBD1,CASSEGQGDGELFF,TGCGCCAGCAGCGAAGGACAGGGGGACGGGGAGCTGTTTTTT
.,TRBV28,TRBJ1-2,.,CASRILNYGYTF,TGTGCCAGCAGAATTCTAAACTATGGCTACACCTTC
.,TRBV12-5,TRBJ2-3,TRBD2,CASGLIGLATDTQYF,TGTGCTAGTGGTTTGATAGGACTAGCCACAGATACGCAGTATTTT
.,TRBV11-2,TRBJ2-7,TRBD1,CASSLTGVGYEQYF,TGTGCCAGCAGCTTGACAGGGGTGGGGTACGAGCAGTACTTC
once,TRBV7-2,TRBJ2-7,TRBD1,CASSLVPTGATYEQYF,TGTGCCAGCAGCTTAGTCCCGACAGGGGCCACCTACGAGCAGTACTTC
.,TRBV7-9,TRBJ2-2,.,CASSLAAGPQGGELFF,TGTGCCAGCAGCCTCGCCGCGGGTCCCCAGGGCGGGGAGCTGTTTTTT
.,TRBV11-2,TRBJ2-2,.,CASPLESDLGPANTGELFF,TGTGCCAGCCCCCTAGAATCTGATTTAGGACCAGCGAACACCGGGGAGCTGTTTTTT
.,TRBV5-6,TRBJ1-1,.,CASSPLQGTSTEAFF,TGTGCCAGCAGCCCGTTACAGGGTACGAGCACTGAAGCTTTCTTT
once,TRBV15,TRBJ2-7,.,CATGRVPYEQYF,TGTGCCACTGGCCGAGTCCCCTACGAGCAGTACTTC
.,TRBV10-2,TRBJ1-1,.,CASRDLGTEAFF,TGCGCCAGCAGGGACCTTGGCACTGAAGCTTTCTTT
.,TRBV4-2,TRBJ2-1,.,CASSLGPSTQRQFF,TGTGCCAGCAGCCTGGGGCCTAGTACCCAGCGGCAGTTCTTC
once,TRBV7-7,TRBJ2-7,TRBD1,CASSLDRRGEQYF,TGTGCCAGCAGCTTGGACAGGCGTGGCGAGCAGTACTTC
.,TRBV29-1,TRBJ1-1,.,CSARAPTKEAFF,TGCAGCGCACGAGCCCCCACAAAAGAAGCTTTCTTT
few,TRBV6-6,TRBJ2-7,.,CASSYPRYEQYF,TGTGCCAGCAGTTATCCCCGCTACGAGCAGTACTTC
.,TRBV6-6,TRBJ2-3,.,CASGRGTDTQYF,TGTGCCAGCGGGCGGGGAACAGATACGCAGTATTTT
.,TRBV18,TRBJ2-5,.,CASSPRARLQETQYF,TGTGCCAGCTCACCAAGGGCCCGACTCCAAGAGACCCAGTACTTC
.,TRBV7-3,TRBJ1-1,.,CASSLTGGTEAFF,TGTGCCAGCAGCTTAACGGGGGGCACTGAAGCTTTCTTT
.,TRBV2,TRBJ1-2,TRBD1,CASSGQGNYYGYTF,TGTGCCAGCAGTGGACAGGGAAATTATTATGGCTACACCTTC
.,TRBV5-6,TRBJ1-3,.,CASSPRSSGNTIYF,TGTGCCAGCAGCCCAAGGAGCTCTGGAAACACCATATATTTT
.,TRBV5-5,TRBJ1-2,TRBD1,CASSFLGSAPGQGAGYTF,TGTGCCAGCAGCTTCTTGGGAAGCGCCCCGGGACAGGGGGCGGGCTACACCTTC
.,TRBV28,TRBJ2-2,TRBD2,CASSLGGTNTGELFF,TGTGCCAGCAGTTTGGGAGGGACGAACACCGGGGAGCTGTTTTTT
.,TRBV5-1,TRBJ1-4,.,CASSSGPSGANEKLFF,TGCGCCAGCAGCTCCGGACCCTCCGGGGCTAATGAAAAACTGTTTTTT
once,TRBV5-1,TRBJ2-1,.,CASSLGDPYNEQFF,TGCGCCAGCAGCTTGGGGGATCCTTACAATGAGCAGTTCTTC
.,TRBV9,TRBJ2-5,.,CASSGSSQETQYF,TGTGCCAGCAGCGGGAGTTCTCAAGAGACCCAGTACTTC
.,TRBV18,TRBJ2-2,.,CASSPRGAGTGELFF,TGTGCCAGCTCACCTAGGGGCGCTGGCACCGGGGAGCTGTTTTTT
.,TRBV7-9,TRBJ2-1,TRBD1,CASSGYRGRLYNEQFF,TGTGCCAGCAGCGGATACAGGGGGCGCCTCTACAATGAGCAGTTCTTC
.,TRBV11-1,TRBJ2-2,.,CASSLREASGELFF,TGTGCCAGCAGCCTCCGGGAAGCGTCCGGGGAGCTGTTTTTT
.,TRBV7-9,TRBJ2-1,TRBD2,CASSLGLAGLNEQFF,TGTGCCAGCAGCTTAGGACTAGCGGGACTCAATGAGCAGTTCTTC